These 27 T cell receptor beta chains share one sample of origin, sequenced in a study of metastatic and nonmetastatic thyroid tumors. TCRdb re-processed the PCR reads through MiXCR. The sample records 21,000 or so clones, 20% to 25% being singletons. No patient received treatment before thyroid surgery. The sequenced sample was tumor tissue. The origin of the receptors is a female donor with papillary thyroid cancer or a benign thyroid nodule (not recorded which). Some clones in this sample may be carry-over from other donors' samples.

The V call is TRBV6-5, the J call TRBJ2-7; D perhaps matches TRBD2 (5 bases). The V gene lost 2 bases and the J gene lost 5 bases, with 13 bases spanning the gap. Germline V gene sequence: CDR1 MNHEY, CDR2 SVGAGI. The length of the CDR3 is 14 residues. CDR3 nucleotides: TGTGCCAGCAGTTACCGGGAATGGAGTGACGAGCAGTACTTC. It is translated as CASSYREWSDEQYF.

This clone was detected only a few times. The chain has TRBV5-1 and TRBJ2-3, with D hard to call. The CDR3 spans 17 residues. Germline V lookup: CDR1 SGHRS, CDR2 YFSETQ. The V end lost 6 bases, the J end lost 1 base, and 21 bases lay between the germline ends. The CDR3: CASNTSPSGVGTDTQYF. The CDR3 DNA sequence: TGCGCCAGCAACACCTCCCCGTCCGGTGTTGGCACAGATACGCAGTATTTT.

In its sample, this clone was seen many times. Compared with germline, one end of the junction differs, possibly owing to a read error. The chain carries TRBV29-1 and TRBJ2-3; D is unclear. The CDR3 extends over 12 amino acids. The germline gives CDR1 SQVTM, CDR2 ANQGSEA. CDR3: CSVIHSTDTQYF. CDR3 nucleotides: TGCAGCGTTATCCATAGCACCGATACGCAGTATTTT.

In its sample, this clone was seen many times. CDR3 bases: TGCGCCAGCAGCCGGCGACTAGCGGGAGGAAGCCAAGAGACCCAGTACTTC. Amino acids: CASSRRLAGGSQETQYF. The chain couples TRBV5-1 to TRBJ2-5, with TRBD2 matching over 13 bases. The CDR3 sequence is 17 residues long. V lost 4 bases and J lost 1; bases outside the gene matches: 7. Germline values: CDR1 SGHRS, CDR2 YFSETQ.

This clone was seen only a few times. A much larger clone is a single base away; this may be a read error. Other DNA sequences within the sample encode an identical CDR3. The gene calls are TRBV9 and TRBJ2-3; 9 bases align to TRBD2. Germline V lookup: CDR1 SGDLS, CDR2 YYNGEE. CDR3 size: 16 residues. CDR3 amino acids: CASSVGSGSETDTQYF. The CDR3 DNA reads TGTGCAAGCAGCGTAGGTAGCGGGAGTGAGACAGATACGCAGTATTTT.

This chain links TRBV7-3 with TRBJ2-1, with 9 positions matching TRBD2. The J segment lost 9 bases and the V segment lost 1 base, leaving 16 bases of the junction unmatched. CDR1 SGHTA and CDR2 FQGTGA come from the germline V gene. The CDR3 covers 18 residues. DNA of the CDR3: TGTGCCAGCAGCTTAAACCCCCGCGGGAGGGCCCTTAGAGCTGAGCAGTTCTTC. It yields the protein CASSLNPRGRALRAEQFF.

The chain joins TRBV11-2 to TRBJ2-7, with D perhaps matching TRBD1 (5 bases). This CDR3 is built from 14 residues. V lost 5 bases and J lost 2, with 13 bases in between. Germline assignment: CDR1 SGHAT and CDR2 FQNNGV. The CDR3 region has the DNA TGTGCCAGCAGCAAAACGACAGTTACCTACGAGCAGTACTTC. It encodes CASSKTTVTYEQYF. Supplemented by reference TRBV11-2 and TRBJ2-7, the full variable domain reads EAGVAQSPRYKIIEKRQSVAFWCNPISGHATLYWYQQILGQGPKLLIQFQNNGVVDDSQLPKDRFSAERLKGVDSTLKIQPAKLEDSAVYLCASSKTTVTYEQYFGPGTRLTVT.

By proportion, this clone is large. At the DNA level, this CDR3 is encoded by other sequences in the same sample as well. The chain couples TRBV7-8 to TRBJ2-7; 8 nucleotides line up with TRBD1. The length of the CDR3 is 15 residues. Unmatched junction bases numbered 3, after V lost 1 base and J lost 1 base. Per germline, CDR1 SGHVS and CDR2 FQNEAQ. CDR3 protein: CASSLGGQESYEQYF. The DNA of the CDR3 is TGTGCCAGCAGCTTAGGGGGACAGGAATCCTACGAGCAGTACTTC. The entire variable domain, with the rest obtained from reference TRBV7-8 and TRBJ2-7, is as follows: GAGVSQSPRYKVAKRGQDVALRCDPISGHVSLFWYQQALGQGPEFLTYFQNEAQLDKSGLPSDRFFAERPEGSVSTLKIQRTQQEDSAVYLCASSLGGQESYEQYFGPGTRLTVT.

The genes are TRBV6-1 and TRBJ2-7, with unresolved D. Germline CDR1 MNHNS, CDR2 SASEGT. This CDR3 has 14 residues. Deletions cut 7 bases from V and 2 bases from J, with 15 bases between. The CDR3 region is CASTPSTATYEQYF. For the CDR3, the DNA is TGTGCCAGCACCCCATCCACTGCCACCTACGAGCAGTACTTC.

This clone is medium-sized within its sample. Different DNA sequences within this sample yield the same CDR3. The chain is built from TRBV30 and TRBJ1-2; no clear D. Germline CDR1 GTSNPN, CDR2 SVGIG (reference sequence). The CDR3 runs to 11 residues. V was trimmed by 7 bases and J by 4 bases, leaving 10 bases between them. The CDR3 region is CAFPGLYGYTF. Written as DNA, the CDR3 is TGTGCCTTTCCGGGTCTCTATGGCTACACCTTC.

The rearrangement joins TRBV20-1 to TRBJ2-7; 11 nucleotides align to TRBD2. Germline trimming cut 6 bases from V and 5 bases from J; bases unmatched to any gene: 12. Germline-derived CDR1 and CDR2 are DFQATT and SNEGSKA (reference sequence). CDR3 length equals 15 residues. CDR3 region: CSAGPLAGGFHEQYF. CDR3 nucleotides: TGCAGTGCAGGGCCCCTAGCGGGAGGTTTCCACGAGCAGTACTTC.

This clone was seen a few times. The chain joins TRBV10-2 to TRBJ2-1; D might be TRBD2 (5 bases). V was trimmed by 3 bases and J by 1 base, leaving 10 bases between them. CDR3 length: 15 residues. Germline V gives CDR1 WSHSY, CDR2 SAAADI. The CDR3 DNA reads TGCGCCAGCAGTGACGGGGATGGGTCCTACAATGAGCAGTTCTTC. Translated, it gives CASSDGDGSYNEQFF.

This clone was counted at least ten times. The CDR3 DNA reads as TGTGCCAGCAGTGCAAGAGGGCCCAACAATGAGCAGTTCTTC. This codes for CASSARGPNNEQFF. The chain is built from TRBV27 and TRBJ2-1; a weak D match, TRBD2 (5 bases). The CDR3 covers 14 residues. Trimming shortened V by 5 bases and J by 5 bases, and 13 bases separated the two germline ends. Per the germline V gene, CDR1 is MNHEY and CDR2 is SMNVEV (reference sequence).

This clone is labeled as medium-sized (0.01 to 0.1%). The rearrangement joins TRBV20-1 to TRBJ2-1, with 13 positions matching TRBD2. V lost 6 bases, J lost 10 bases, and 3 bases stayed unmatched. The CDR3 contains 12 residues. CDR1 is DFQATT, CDR2 SNEGSKA, per germline (reference sequence). The CDR3 DNA follows: TGCAGTGCCCTGGGACTAGCGGGGGAGCAGTTCTTC. Protein: CSALGLAGEQFF.

Many counts were recorded for this clone. V gene TRBV10-3 combines with J gene TRBJ1-1, with D perhaps TRBD1 (5 bases). The CDR3 loop spans 13 amino acids. The germline gives CDR1 ENHRY, CDR2 SYGVKD. The V gene lost 7 bases and the J gene lost 1 base, with 10 bases spanning the gap. CDR3 loop: CAITGTTNTEAFF. DNA of the CDR3: TGTGCCATCACCGGGACGACGAACACTGAAGCTTTCTTT.

The genes are TRBV12-3 or TRBV12-4 and TRBJ2-1; possible D gene TRBD1, 5 bases. This CDR3 is 13 amino acids long. The V end lost 5 bases, the J end lost 8 bases, and 13 bases lay between the germline ends. CDR3 sequence reads: CASSLNTGDEQFF. Here the CDR3 DNA reads TGTGCCAGCAGTCTAAATACAGGCGATGAGCAGTTCTTC.

This clone was found many times. The chain uses TRBV20-1 and TRBJ1-2; D call uncertain. CDR1 DFQATT and CDR2 SNEGSKA come from the germline V gene (reference sequence). The CDR3 has 12 residues. V gave up 5 bases and J gave up 4 bases, with 11 bases separating them. This CDR3 is CSADDGGYGYTF. The DNA of the CDR3 is TGCAGTGCTGATGACGGAGGCTATGGCTACACCTTC.

The chain carries TRBV6-1 and TRBJ1-6; no reliable D call. This CDR3 comprises 14 residues. V was trimmed by 8 bases and J by 5 bases, leaving 13 bases between them. Germline lookup yields CDR1 MNHNS and CDR2 SASEGT. CDR3 residues: CASRPIPNNSPLHF. The CDR3 DNA is TGTGCCAGCCGACCCATCCCTAATAATTCACCCCTCCACTTT.

A remark on this clone: A much larger clonotype is one base distant, so this may be a read error. V gene TRBV6-5 combines with J gene TRBJ2-4, with TRBD2 matching 14 bases. The CDR3 length is 18 residues. Germline V gene data show CDR1 as MNHEY and CDR2 as SVGAGI. The CDR3 bases are TGTGCTAGCAGCTACGGACTAGCGGGAGGCCGATCCAAAAACATTCAGTACTTC. It encodes CASSYGLAGGRSKNIQYF.

This clone was counted only a few times. The rearrangement uses TRBV11-2 and TRBJ1-4, with no clear D. Per germline, CDR1 SGHAT and CDR2 FQNNGV. The ends were cut back, 1 base at V and 3 bases at J, with 9 bases in the middle. The length of the CDR3 is 15 residues. CDR3 nucleotides: TGTGCCAGCAGCTTAGCGCCTCTTCCTAATGAAAAACTGTTTTTT. This codes for CASSLAPLPNEKLFF.

This clone has a handful of counts. J is TRBJ2-7 and V is TRBV20-1; 7 positions match TRBD1. In germline, CDR1 is DFQATT, CDR2 SNEGSKA (reference sequence). The trim removed 4 bases at V and 4 bases at J, leaving 13 bases unmatched. The CDR3 covers 15 residues. The CDR3 region has the DNA TGCAGTGCTACACTTACCGGGACAGCTAGATACGAGCAGTACTTC. Protein product: CSATLTGTARYEQYF.

This clone was detected only a few times. J is TRBJ2-3 and V is TRBV2; a possible D gene is TRBD1 (6 bases). V lost 2 bases and J 0 bases, leaving 9 bases between the germline ends. CDR3 length equals 15 residues. CDR1 SNHLY and CDR2 FYNNEI come from the germline V gene. The CDR3 spells CASSETTGSTDTQYF. In nucleotides, the CDR3 is TGTGCCAGCAGTGAAACGACAGGTAGCACAGATACGCAGTATTTT.

Relative to its sample, this clone is medium-sized (0.01 to 0.1%). The rearrangement uses TRBV6-2 or TRBV6-3 and TRBJ2-3; D is unresolved. Germline V gives CDR1 MNHEY, CDR2 SVGEGT. CDR3 length: 13 amino acids. V was pared by 7 bases and J by 1 base, with 9 bases between. This CDR3 reads CASTEGGTDTQYF. The DNA for the CDR3 is TGTGCCAGCACTGAAGGTGGCACAGATACGCAGTATTTT.

This clone was observed a few times. This chain joins TRBV12-3 or TRBV12-4 and TRBJ2-3; D is unclear. The CDR3 runs 12 residues. Trimming removed 6 bases at V and 5 bases at J, with 9 bases between. The CDR3 region is CASRGTGDTQYF. DNA of the CDR3: TGTGCCAGCAGGGGTACGGGAGATACGCAGTATTTT.

This clone is judged medium-sized. J is TRBJ1-1 and V is TRBV6-1; D unresolved. V was trimmed by 6 bases and J by 3 bases, leaving 5 bases between them. Germline V gene data show CDR1 as MNHNS and CDR2 as SASEGT. This CDR3 contains 11 residues. The CDR3 nucleotides are TGTGCCAGCAGCACCTACACTGAAGCTTTCTTT. Translated, it gives CASSTYTEAFF.

As regards this clone: The germline gene is not matched at one end of the junction; a read error may be the cause. The chain is built from TRBV30 and TRBJ2-7; D gene ambiguous. Germline assignment: CDR1 GTSNPN and CDR2 SVGIG (reference sequence). CDR3 length: 14 amino acids. CDR3 region: CACFNSQVSYEHYF. The CDR3, as DNA: TGTGCCTGCTTTAACAGCCAAGTCTCCTACGAGCATTACTTC.

A few counts support this clone. The chain uses TRBV5-1 and TRBJ2-2, with D tentatively TRBD1 or TRBD2 (6 bases each). Trimming took 4 bases from V and 7 from J, leaving 17 bases between them. Germline V gene lookup returns CDR1 SGHRS and CDR2 YFSETQ. This CDR3 contains 15 residues. CDR3 region: CASSVEVGGNGELFF. CDR3 nucleotides: TGCGCCAGCAGCGTGGAGGTGGGGGGCAACGGGGAGCTGTTTTTT. The full variable domain, completed using reference TRBV5-1 and TRBJ2-2, is KAGVTQTPRYLIKTRGQQVTLSCSPISGHRSVSWYQQTPGQGLQFLFEYFSETQRNKGNFPGRFSGRQFSNSRSEMNVSTLELGDSALYLCASSVEVGGNGELFFGEGSRLTVL.